In this sample, the clone carrying this TCR beta chain turned up many times. The record originates from a study of regulatory T cells in long-lasting Graves disease. Time point: newly diagnosed GD, antithyroid drugs for less than 3 months. RNA extracted from PBMCs served as the sequencing template. The germline gives CDR1 WSHSY, CDR2 SAAADI. Trimming left V 5 bases short and J 11 bases short, with 16 bases between. The CDR3 consists of 12 residues. HTBI primers from iRepertoire and Arm-PCR of CDR3 regions yielded the TCR beta libraries. TCRdb reprocessed the multiplex PCR reads via MiXCR and lists one record per CDR3 protein. The sample holds roughly 420,000 distinct CDR3 sequences, 12% to 15% seen once. Separately, the same data were catalogued under a study of T cells in Graves' hyperthyroidism and ophthalmopathy.

The chain employs TRBV10-2 and TRBJ2-7; tentative D call: TRBD2 (5 bases). This material consisted of peripheral blood mononuclear cells (PBMCs), taken at new diagnosis, from a patient treated with antithyroid drugs. The sequence came from a woman aged 45-60 years with Graves disease. In DNA, the CDR3 is TGCGCCAGCAGTCCGCCTACTAGTGAGGAGTACTTC. Residues: CASSPPTSEEYF.